These 4 T cell receptor beta chains came from one sample sequenced in a study of blood T cells in healthy people across ages (dated by TCRdb to about 2015). The method was 5' RACE. TCRdb names Illumina HiSeq 2500 as the instrument used. A second PCR of roughly 7 to 12 cycles was run with a J-beta primer mix and a sample-barcoded 5' primer. TCRdb redid the processing of the public reads, applying fastp at Q25 and MiXCR, and retained in-frame beta chains. Here each entry gathers all rows of one CDR3 protein and keeps the most common genes and DNA. For this sample the table gives approximately 290,000 distinct CDR3 sequences, of which less than 30% were detected only once. Approximately 30% of the sample is taken by the ten largest. Source material: blood. Receptor source: a woman aged 70-85 years in good health.

This chain links TRBV9 with TRBJ2-2; 8 nucleotides align to TRBD2. The germline CDR1 and CDR2 sequences are SGDLS and YYNGEE. This CDR3 has 14 amino acids. The V segment lost 3 bases and the J segment 5 bases; nucleotides outside the gene matches: 3. CDR3 in amino acids: CASSATSGTGELFF. As DNA, the CDR3 is TGTGCCAGCAGCGCCACTAGCGGAACCGGGGAGCTGTTTTTT.

This clonotype was detected only a few times. The rearrangement joins TRBV28 to TRBJ2-5, with TRBD2 identical over 15 bases. The J call may be mistaken, given a closer DNA end match to TRBJ2-1. This CDR3 has 14 amino acids. CDR1 is MDHEN, CDR2 SYDVKM, per germline. CDR3 nucleotides: TGTGCCAGCAGCGGGGGACTAGCGGGAGGCTCGCAGTTCTTC. This gives the protein CASSGGLAGGSQFF.

This chain joins TRBV20-1 and TRBJ1-1, with 8 bases matching TRBD1. Germline values: CDR1 DFQATT, CDR2 SNEGSKA (reference sequence). This CDR3 spans 13 amino acids. J was trimmed by 8 bases and V by 2 bases; bases with no gene match: 7. The CDR3 protein is CSARSPGDREAFF. In nucleotides, the CDR3 is TGCAGTGCTAGATCGCCCGGGGACAGGGAAGCTTTCTTT.

The genes are TRBV20-1 and TRBJ2-5; D remains ambiguous. The J call may be in error: the DNA end matches TRBJ2-1 better. CDR1 DFQATT and CDR2 SNEGSKA come from the germline V gene (reference sequence). This CDR3 region has 12 residues. CDR3 protein: CSPQQFYNEQFF. CDR3 nucleotides: TGCAGTCCTCAACAGTTCTACAATGAGCAGTTCTTC.